The 20 T cell receptor beta chains below were found in one sample sequenced in a study of blood T cell repertoires in COVID-19 (dated by TCRdb to the early 2020s). The library was built by means of the immunoSEQ multiplex PCR assay. TCRdb obtained this table from immuneACCESS and retained in-frame rearrangements with V and J assigned. These tables miss some clones; where compared with another copy, unresolved V genes account for less than half of the shortfall, and the remainder is unexplained. For this sample the table gives about 210,000 clones, of which about 83% were detected only once. The ten largest make up more than 8% of the sample. The sample taken for sequencing was peripheral blood. Receptor source: a woman in her fifties or sixties with acute or convalescent COVID-19.

In its sample, this clone was seen a few times. The genes are TRBV9 and TRBJ2-1; D call uncertain. V was cut by 4 bases and J by 6 bases, with 14 bases left in between. CDR1 is SGDLS and CDR2 is YYNGEE in the germline V gene. This CDR3 has 14 residues. CDR3 amino acids: CASSPYGRTNEQFF. The CDR3 nucleotides read TGTGCCAGCAGCCCGTACGGTCGCACCAATGAGCAGTTCTTC.

V and J are TRBV27 and TRBJ1-6; D not resolved. This CDR3 is built from 14 residues. From germline, CDR1 is MNHEY and CDR2 SMNVEV (reference sequence). V lost 4 bases and J lost 9, with 13 bases in between. The CDR3 region is CASSSGMPSSPLHF. CDR3 in DNA: TGTGCCAGCAGTTCCGGGATGCCCTCTTCACCCCTCCACTTT.

This clone came up a few times. V gene TRBV6-5 combines with J gene TRBJ1-2; TRBD1 is a possible D gene (5 bases). Trimming pared 0 bases from V and 10 bases from J, leaving 15 bases between. CDR1 and CDR2 from the germline V gene are MNHEY and SVGAGI. The CDR3 has 14 residues. CDR3 region: CASSYSIYEGDYTF. CDR3 in DNA: TGTGCCAGCAGTTACTCGATTTATGAAGGGGACTACACCTTC.

This clone was detected only once. J is TRBJ2-5 and V is TRBV5-1; 8 bases fit TRBD2. V lost 0 bases, J lost 4 bases, and 11 bases stayed unmatched. The CDR3 is 17 residues long. Germline V gene lookup returns CDR1 SGHRS and CDR2 YFSETQ. Written as DNA, the CDR3 is TGCGCCAGCAGCTTGGCCCAAACTAGCGGTAAGGTAGAGACCCAGTACTTC. As protein: CASSLAQTSGKVETQYF.

This clone was found once. CDR3 region: CASSQRLAGTGGELFF. CDR3 sequence (DNA): TGTGCCAGCAGCCAACGACTAGCGGGAACAGGCGGGGAGCTGTTTTTT. The chain uses TRBV2 and TRBJ2-2, with 11 positions matching TRBD2. CDR3 length: 16 amino acids. With V trimmed by 6 bases and J by 7 bases, 10 bases remained unmatched. Germline-derived CDR1 and CDR2 are SNHLY and FYNNEI.

This rearrangement joins TRBV9 to TRBJ1-1; no reliable D call. Trimming took 0 bases from V and 2 from J, leaving 5 bases between them. The CDR3 has 13 amino acids. Germline-derived CDR1 and CDR2 are SGDLS and YYNGEE. The CDR3 loop is CASSVEPNTEAFF. CDR3 nucleotides: TGTGCCAGCAGCGTAGAGCCCAACACTGAAGCTTTCTTT.

The chain recombines TRBV5-1 with TRBJ1-2; TRBD1 aligns across 7 bases. Per germline, CDR1 SGHRS and CDR2 YFSETQ. V gave up 2 bases and J gave up 7 bases; unmatched junction bases: 11. The CDR3 has 15 amino acids. CDR3 DNA: TGCGCCAGCAGCTTCCGACAGGGAGCCGTGAGTGGCTACACCTTC. Translation: CASSFRQGAVSGYTF.

This clone showed up just a few times. The chain carries TRBV5-4 and TRBJ2-7, with TRBD1 matching 7 bases. Germline V gene data show CDR1 as SGHNT and CDR2 as YYREEE (reference sequence). The CDR3 loop spans 16 amino acids. The J segment lost 3 bases and the V segment lost 0 bases, leaving 9 bases of the junction unmatched. CDR3 sequence (DNA): TGTGCCAGCAGCTTGGAATCGGGACAGACCCGCTACGAGCAGTACTTC. Translation: CASSLESGQTRYEQYF.

The CDR3 spells CASSVSVSYEQYF. The DNA for the CDR3 is TGTGCCAGCAGCGTTTCGGTGTCCTACGAGCAGTACTTC. The rearrangement links TRBV9 to TRBJ2-7; D not resolved. Trimming left V 2 bases short and J 1 base short, with 7 bases between. CDR3 length equals 13 residues. Per germline, CDR1 SGDLS and CDR2 YYNGEE. Complete variable domain (other parts from reference TRBV9 and TRBJ2-7): DSGVTQTPKHLITATGQRVTLRCSPRSGDLSVYWYQQSLDQGLQFLIQYYNGEERAKGNILERFSAQQFPDLHSELNLSSLELGDSALYFCASSVSVSYEQYFGPGTRLTVT.

The chain uses TRBV30 and TRBJ2-7; no firm D call. Trimming left V 8 bases short and J 1 base short, with 12 bases between. Germline V gives CDR1 GTSNPN, CDR2 SVGIG (reference sequence). The length of the CDR3 is 12 residues. CDR3 sequence reads: CAGLGASYEQYF. CDR3 DNA: TGTGCCGGTCTAGGCGCTTCCTACGAGCAGTACTTC.

CDR3 loop: CASSQGLDNEQFF. The CDR3 DNA reads TGCGCCAGCAGCCAGGGACTAGACAATGAGCAGTTCTTC. The rearrangement uses TRBV10-2 and TRBJ2-1; TRBD2 matches 8 bases. The CDR3 runs to 13 residues. The J segment lost 5 bases and the V segment lost 6 bases, leaving 3 bases of the junction unmatched. Looked up from germline, CDR1 is WSHSY and CDR2 is SAAADI.

The genes are TRBV19 and TRBJ2-1; 8 bases are a match to TRBD2. Germline loops: CDR1 LNHDA, CDR2 SQIVND (reference sequence). Unmatched junction bases numbered 16, after V lost 5 bases and J lost 1 base. The CDR3 has 19 amino acids. The chain's CDR3 is CASSPRSSGAIKSYNEQFF. In DNA form, the CDR3 reads TGTGCCAGTAGTCCCCGGAGTAGCGGGGCCATCAAATCCTACAATGAGCAGTTCTTC.

As DNA, the CDR3 is TGTGCCAGCAGCATCCGGGACACGGTCTCCACAGATACGCAGTATTTT. Translating gives CASSIRDTVSTDTQYF. The J gene is TRBJ2-3, the V gene TRBV7-8, with D tentatively TRBD1 (6 bases). CDR1 is SGHVS, CDR2 FQNEAQ, per germline. This CDR3 has 16 residues. Trimming pared 5 bases from V and 2 bases from J, leaving 17 bases between.

The chain couples TRBV24-1 to TRBJ2-1; tentative D call: TRBD1 (5 bases). The CDR3 length is 15 residues. In germline, CDR1 is KGHDR, CDR2 SFDVKD. The ends were cut back, 1 base at V and 5 bases at J, with 11 bases in the middle. The chain's CDR3 is CATSDFRAQNNEQFF. CDR3 bases: TGTGCCACCAGTGATTTCAGGGCACAGAACAATGAGCAGTTCTTC.

The CDR3 bases are TGCAGCATAGGGACAGTCACAGATACGCAGTATTTT. Protein sequence: CSIGTVTDTQYF. This chain uses TRBV29-1 with TRBJ2-3, with 7 bases aligning to TRBD1. This CDR3 comprises 12 residues. The J segment lost 2 bases and the V segment lost 8 bases, leaving 4 bases of the junction unmatched. Germline-derived CDR1 and CDR2 are SQVTM and ANQGSEA.

This clone was recorded once. J is TRBJ1-2 and V is TRBV6-5, with 12 nucleotides matching TRBD1. This CDR3 region has 15 residues. The ends lost 6 bases at V and 2 bases at J; junction bases unmatched: 4. Per the germline V gene, CDR1 is MNHEY and CDR2 is SVGAGI. Here the CDR3 DNA reads TGTGCCAGCAGACCGGGACAGGGGGCGAACTATGGCTACACCTTC. Translated: CASRPGQGANYGYTF.

The chain is built from TRBV6-5 and TRBJ1-1; D possibly corresponds to TRBD1 (5 bases). Germline assignment: CDR1 MNHEY and CDR2 SVGAGI. V dropped 6 bases and J dropped 2 bases, with 10 bases sitting between them. This CDR3 comprises 13 residues. The CDR3 DNA is TGTGCCAGCAGCCGACAGCATAACACTGAAGCTTTCTTT. This gives the protein CASSRQHNTEAFF.

The rearrangement links TRBV24-1 to TRBJ2-2; no clear D. V dropped 7 bases and J dropped 3 bases, with 11 bases sitting between them. This CDR3 is built from 14 residues. In germline, CDR1 is KGHDR, CDR2 SFDVKD. CDR3 in DNA: TGTGCCACCAGGGGCGATGTGGACACCGGGGAGCTGTTTTTT. Protein product: CATRGDVDTGELFF.

V usage is TRBV5-1 and J usage is TRBJ2-2; 7 nucleotides agree with TRBD2. The germline gives CDR1 SGHRS, CDR2 YFSETQ. This CDR3 region has 16 residues. The V and J ends lost 0 bases and 2 bases, in that order; junction bases with no gene match: 4. The CDR3 region is CASSLAPAGNTGELFF. DNA of the CDR3: TGCGCCAGCAGCTTGGCTCCAGCGGGAAACACCGGGGAGCTGTTTTTT.

This clone has a single count. This chain joins TRBV7-2 and TRBJ2-7; TRBD1 matches 10 bases. The CDR3 runs 14 residues. Germline assignment: CDR1 SGHTA and CDR2 FQGNSA. Trimming cost V 3 bases and J 6 bases; bases outside gene matches: 5. The CDR3 DNA follows: TGTGCCAGCAGCTTTAGGACAGGGGGTCTCGAGCAGTACTTC. Protein sequence: CASSFRTGGLEQYF.